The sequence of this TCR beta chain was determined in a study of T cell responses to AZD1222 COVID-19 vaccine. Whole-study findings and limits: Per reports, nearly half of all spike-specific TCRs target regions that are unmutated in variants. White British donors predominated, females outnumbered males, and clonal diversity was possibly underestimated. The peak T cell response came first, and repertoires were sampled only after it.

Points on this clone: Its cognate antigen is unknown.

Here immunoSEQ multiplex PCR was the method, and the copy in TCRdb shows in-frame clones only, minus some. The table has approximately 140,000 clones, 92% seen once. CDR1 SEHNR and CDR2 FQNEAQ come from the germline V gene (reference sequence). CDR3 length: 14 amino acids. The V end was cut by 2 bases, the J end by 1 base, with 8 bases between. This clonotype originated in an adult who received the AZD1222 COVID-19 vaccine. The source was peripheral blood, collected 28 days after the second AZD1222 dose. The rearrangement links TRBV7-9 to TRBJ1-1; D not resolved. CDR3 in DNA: TGTGCCAGCAGCTTAATAGTGAGGAACACTGAAGCTTTCTTT. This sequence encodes CASSLIVRNTEAFF.